Below, 32 T cell receptor beta chains from the same sample are listed, as sequenced in a study of CXCR3-negative and CXCR3-positive naive CD8 T cells. Their recognized antigens are unknown. The study, taken as a whole, reports: Against CXCR3-negative naive cells, CXCR3-positive naive cells showed more hydrophobic TRB CDR3s.

UMI-labeled TRB cDNA libraries were prepared by 5' RACE. From its re-call of the 5' RACE reads, TCRdb lists each CDR3 protein once, without DNA. The sample includes around 160,000 distinct CDR3 sequences. What was sequenced was naive CXCR3+ CD8+ T cells from blood. The subset denotes: CD45RO-CCR7+CD27+CD95- naive CD8+ T cells expressing CXCR3 (TNR3+). All receptors derive from a human donor in good health. Some clones in this sample may be carry-over from other donors' samples.

The J gene is TRBJ2-3, the V gene TRBV7-8; TCRdb selects TRBD2, and the lack of DNA leaves this call unchecked. The CDR3 has 16 residues. Germline CDR1 is SGHVS and CDR2 is FQNEAQ. The chain's CDR3 is CASSSRLADDEDTQYF.

The chain employs TRBV20-1 and TRBJ2-1; TCRdb gives TRBD1 as the D gene, but with no DNA this cannot be confirmed. CDR3 length: 17 amino acids. CDR1 and CDR2 from the germline V gene are DFQATT and SNEGSKA (reference sequence). This CDR3 reads CSARDLAGASPYNEQFF.

The V gene is TRBV11-2, the J gene TRBJ2-7. Germline CDR1 SGHAT, CDR2 FQNNGV. This CDR3 contains 13 residues. The CDR3 loop is CASSLTSWPEQYF.

V is TRBV20-1 and J is TRBJ2-7; TCRdb outputs TRBD2, but without DNA this stays unchecked. This CDR3 is 15 amino acids long. Germline lookup yields CDR1 DFQATT and CDR2 SNEGSKA (reference sequence). CDR3: CSAGALAGGPYEQYF.

The chain has TRBV28 and TRBJ2-5; TCRdb proposes TRBD1, but this gene call is untestable without DNA. Germline V CDR1 and CDR2: MDHEN, SYDVKM. The length of the CDR3 is 16 residues. The CDR3 spells CASSLGVRGAQETQYF.

The chain joins TRBV25-1 to TRBJ2-2; TCRdb designates TRBD2, a call that cannot be tested without DNA. The CDR3 contains 15 residues. Per germline, CDR1 MGHDK and CDR2 SYGVNS. The CDR3 is CASSDWGPEAGELFF.

J is TRBJ2-7 and V is TRBV28. The germline gives CDR1 MDHEN, CDR2 SYDVKM. The CDR3 totals 14 residues. The CDR3 sequence is CASSLANSAYEQYF.

The gene calls are TRBV6-4 and TRBJ2-1; TCRdb names TRBD2, which stays unverified in the absence of DNA. The CDR3 covers 13 residues. Germline values: CDR1 MRHNA, CDR2 SNTAGT. The CDR3 here is CASSDGSGLEQFF.

This chain uses TRBV5-1 with TRBJ2-1; without DNA, the TCRdb call of TRBD1 cannot be checked. Germline CDR1 SGHRS, CDR2 YFSETQ. The CDR3 loop spans 12 amino acids. CDR3 residues: CASSPWGNEQFF.

The chain recombines TRBV12-3 or TRBV12-4 with TRBJ1-1. This CDR3 spans 15 amino acids. This CDR3 is CASSFWAGSNTEAFF.

The V and J genes are TRBV12-3 or TRBV12-4 and TRBJ2-1. This CDR3 region has 12 residues. CDR3: CASSSSSNEQFF.

The chain has TRBV29-1 and TRBJ1-3; the D call from TCRdb, TRBD1, cannot be confirmed without DNA. CDR3 size: 13 residues. Germline V gene lookup returns CDR1 SQVTM and CDR2 ANQGSEA. The CDR3 sequence is CSVWTGQGNTIYF.

The chain joins TRBV29-1 to TRBJ2-7; no DNA is available, so the TRBD1 call from TCRdb remains unchecked. The CDR3 runs 15 residues. The germline gives CDR1 SQVTM, CDR2 ANQGSEA. The CDR3 sequence: CSVERVKGLDYEQYF.

V gene TRBV5-1 combines with J gene TRBJ2-4; with no DNA, the TCRdb D assignment of TRBD2 cannot be verified. This CDR3 spans 17 amino acids. Germline CDR1 reads SGHRS; CDR2 reads YFSETQ. CDR3 loop: CASSLAWEGLAKNIQYF.

The chain employs TRBV13 and TRBJ2-7. The length of the CDR3 is 13 residues. Germline V gives CDR1 PRHDT, CDR2 FYEKMQ (reference sequence). CDR3 amino acids: CASSARISYEQYF.

This rearrangement joins TRBV28 to TRBJ1-1. CDR3 length: 15 residues. Germline V gene lookup returns CDR1 MDHEN and CDR2 SYDVKM. The CDR3 here is CASGPLIGLPPEAFF.

This sequence joins TRBV14 and TRBJ2-3; the TCRdb D gene call, TRBD2, has no DNA to confirm it. The CDR3 runs to 18 residues. Germline CDR1 is SGHDN and CDR2 is FVKESK. The CDR3 is CASSQRTSGASSTDTQYF.

The chain carries TRBV29-1 and TRBJ2-7. Germline CDR1 is SQVTM and CDR2 is ANQGSEA. This CDR3 contains 11 residues. The chain's CDR3 is CSVEDFGEQYF.

J is TRBJ2-5 and V is TRBV29-1; TCRdb's D gene call, TRBD1, goes unchecked for lack of DNA. This CDR3 has 14 amino acids. The V gene's germline CDR1 is SQVTM and CDR2 ANQGSEA. The CDR3 protein is CSVDGAGQGETQYF.

The V and J genes are TRBV5-1 and TRBJ1-1; TCRdb's assignment of TRBD1 cannot be checked, as there is no DNA. The germline CDR1 and CDR2 sequences are SGHRS and YFSETQ. The CDR3 runs to 15 residues. The CDR3 spells CASSSFDRGVLEAFF.

The chain combines TRBV15 with TRBJ2-1; the D call of TRBD2 rests on TCRdb alone, since no DNA is present to check it. This CDR3 has 16 amino acids. Germline V gene sequence: CDR1 LNHNV, CDR2 YYDKDF (reference sequence). CDR3 residues: CATSIGTGGSYNEQFF.

The CDR3 spells CSAWENTGELFF. The chain recombines TRBV29-1 with TRBJ2-2. Germline CDR1 SQVTM, CDR2 ANQGSEA. The CDR3 covers 12 residues.

V is TRBV27 and J is TRBJ1-6. Germline V lookup: CDR1 MNHEY, CDR2 SMNVEV (reference sequence). There are 14 residues in the CDR3. This chain's CDR3 is CASSLAGFNSPLHF.

J is TRBJ1-2 and V is TRBV11-2. This CDR3 contains 15 residues. Germline V CDR1 and CDR2: SGHAT, FQNNGV. The CDR3 sequence is CASSLSTGISHGYTF.

The chain has TRBV7-7 and TRBJ2-2; the TCRdb D gene call, TRBD2, has no DNA to confirm it. This CDR3 has 21 residues. Germline CDR1 reads SSHAT; CDR2 reads FNYEAQ (reference sequence). The CDR3 spells CASSLGLLSGGPKMNTGELFF. The variable domain in full, completed from reference TRBV7-7 and TRBJ2-2, reads GAGVSQSPRYKVTKRGQDVTLRCDPISSHATLYWYQQALGQGPEFLTYFNYEAQPDKSGLPSDRFSAERPEGSISTLTIQRTEQRDSAMYRCASSLGLLSGGPKMNTGELFFGEGSRLTVL.

This chain connects TRBV7-9 to TRBJ1-1. CDR3 length equals 13 residues. Germline V gives CDR1 SEHNR, CDR2 FQNEAQ (reference sequence). The CDR3 here is CASKREDYTEAFF.

The chain has TRBV29-1 and TRBJ1-1; checking the TCRdb D call of TRBD1 is not possible without DNA. The CDR3 is 17 amino acids. The germline gives CDR1 SQVTM, CDR2 ANQGSEA. The CDR3 region is CSVVGVPGQLMNTEAFF.

J is TRBJ2-7 and V is TRBV7-9; TCRdb reports TRBD1, a call that lacks DNA to check it against. The CDR3 loop spans 13 amino acids. Germline CDR1 is SEHNR and CDR2 is FQNEAQ (reference sequence). The CDR3: CAGGTDNSYEQYF. Looking up the rest from reference TRBV7-9 and TRBJ2-7 gives the full variable domain: DTGVSQNPRHKITKRGQNVTFRCDPISEHNRLYWYRQTLGQGPEFLTYFQNEAQLEKSRLLSDRFSAERPKGSFSTLEIQRTEQGDSAMYLCAGGTDNSYEQYFGPGTRLTVT.

This chain uses TRBV20-1 with TRBJ2-7; TCRdb reports TRBD1, a call that lacks DNA to check it against. The CDR3 has 15 residues. The germline V gene has CDR1 DFQATT and CDR2 SNEGSKA (reference sequence). The CDR3 loop reads CSAREKGGTTYEQYF.

The chain joins TRBV14 to TRBJ2-7. The CDR3 spans 17 residues. CDR1 and CDR2 from the germline V gene are SGHDN and FVKESK. CDR3 region: CASSQEDVVGYSYEQYF.

This chain joins TRBV20-1 and TRBJ2-1; the D call from TCRdb, TRBD1, cannot be confirmed without DNA. Per the germline V gene, CDR1 is DFQATT and CDR2 is SNEGSKA (reference sequence). The CDR3 has 15 amino acids. The CDR3: CSAKSVGGGYNEQFF.

V is TRBV20-1 and J is TRBJ2-2; the D call of TRBD1 rests on TCRdb alone, since no DNA is present to check it. Looked up from germline, CDR1 is DFQATT and CDR2 is SNEGSKA (reference sequence). This CDR3 is 14 amino acids long. The CDR3: CSARVTGDTGELFF.